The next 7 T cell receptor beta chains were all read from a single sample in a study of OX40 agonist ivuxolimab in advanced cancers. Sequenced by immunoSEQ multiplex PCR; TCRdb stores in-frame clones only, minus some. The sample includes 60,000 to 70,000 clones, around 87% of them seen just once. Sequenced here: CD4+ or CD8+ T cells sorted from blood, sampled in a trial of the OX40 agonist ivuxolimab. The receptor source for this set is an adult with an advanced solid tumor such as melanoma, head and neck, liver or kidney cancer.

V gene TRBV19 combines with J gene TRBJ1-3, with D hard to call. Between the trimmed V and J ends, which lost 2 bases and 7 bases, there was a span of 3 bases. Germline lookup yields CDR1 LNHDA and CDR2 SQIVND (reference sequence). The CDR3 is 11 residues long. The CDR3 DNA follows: TGTGCCAGTAGTATAATTAACACCATATATTTT. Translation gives CASSIINTIYF.

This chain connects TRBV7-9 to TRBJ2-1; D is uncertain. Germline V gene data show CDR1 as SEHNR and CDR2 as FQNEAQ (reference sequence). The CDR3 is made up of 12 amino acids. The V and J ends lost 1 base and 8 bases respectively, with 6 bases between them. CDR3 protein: CASSLERDEQFF. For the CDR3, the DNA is TGTGCCAGCAGCTTAGAACGGGATGAGCAGTTCTTC.

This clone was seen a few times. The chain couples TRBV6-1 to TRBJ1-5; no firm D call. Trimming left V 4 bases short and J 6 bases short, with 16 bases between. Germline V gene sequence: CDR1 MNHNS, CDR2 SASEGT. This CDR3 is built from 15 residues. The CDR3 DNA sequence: TGTGCCAGCAGTGCCGAACCGGACCACAGTCAGCCCCAGCATTTT. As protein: CASSAEPDHSQPQHF.

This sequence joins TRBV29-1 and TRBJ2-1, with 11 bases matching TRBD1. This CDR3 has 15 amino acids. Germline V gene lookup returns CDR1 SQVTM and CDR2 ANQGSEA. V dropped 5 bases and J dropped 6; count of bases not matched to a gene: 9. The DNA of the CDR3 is TGCAGCGTTTCCCCGGGACAGGGGGTTCGCAATGAGCAGTTCTTC. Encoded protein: CSVSPGQGVRNEQFF.

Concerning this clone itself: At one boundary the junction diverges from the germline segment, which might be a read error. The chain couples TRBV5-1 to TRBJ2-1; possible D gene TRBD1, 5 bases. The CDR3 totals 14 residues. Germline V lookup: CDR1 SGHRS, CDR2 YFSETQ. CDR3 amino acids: CASSLGGAYDEQFF. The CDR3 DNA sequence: TGCGCCAGCAGCTTGGGTGGGGCCTACGATGAGCAGTTCTTC.

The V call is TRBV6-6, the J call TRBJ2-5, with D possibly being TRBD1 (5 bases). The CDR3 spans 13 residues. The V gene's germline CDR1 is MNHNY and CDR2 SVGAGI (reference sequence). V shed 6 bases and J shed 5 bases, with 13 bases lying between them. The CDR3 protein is CASRAGQYETQYF. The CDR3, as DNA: TGTGCCAGCAGGGCTGGACAATATGAGACCCAGTACTTC.

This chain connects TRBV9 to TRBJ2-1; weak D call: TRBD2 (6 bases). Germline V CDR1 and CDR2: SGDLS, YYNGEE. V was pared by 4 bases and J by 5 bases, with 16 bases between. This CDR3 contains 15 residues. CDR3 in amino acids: CASSLGPGEHNEQFF. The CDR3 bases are TGTGCCAGCAGCCTGGGACCGGGGGAGCACAATGAGCAGTTCTTC.